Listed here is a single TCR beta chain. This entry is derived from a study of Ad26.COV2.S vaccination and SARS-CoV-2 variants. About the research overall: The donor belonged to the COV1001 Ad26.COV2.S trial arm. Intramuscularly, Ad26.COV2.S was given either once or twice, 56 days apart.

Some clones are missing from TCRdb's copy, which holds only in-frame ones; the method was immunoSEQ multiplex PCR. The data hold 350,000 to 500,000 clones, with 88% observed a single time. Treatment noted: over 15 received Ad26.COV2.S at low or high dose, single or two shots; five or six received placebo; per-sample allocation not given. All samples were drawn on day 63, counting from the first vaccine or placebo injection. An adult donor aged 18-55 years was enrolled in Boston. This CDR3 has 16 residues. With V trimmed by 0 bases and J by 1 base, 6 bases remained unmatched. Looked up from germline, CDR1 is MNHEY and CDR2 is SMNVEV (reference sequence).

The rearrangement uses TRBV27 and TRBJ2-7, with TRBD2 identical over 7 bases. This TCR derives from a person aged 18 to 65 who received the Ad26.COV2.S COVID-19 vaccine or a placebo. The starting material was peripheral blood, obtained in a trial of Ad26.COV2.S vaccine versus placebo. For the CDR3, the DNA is TGTGCCAGCAGTTTATCGGGAGGGGATTCGTCCTACGAGCAGTACTTC. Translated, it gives CASSLSGGDSSYEQYF.